The rows below give T cell receptor beta chains drawn from one sample of a study of blood T cell repertoires in COVID-19. Clones were sequenced by immunoSEQ multiplex PCR, and TCRdb holds only the in-frame ones, with some missing. The sample gives fewer than 110,000 clones, about 80% of which show up once; 13% is in the top ten. Sequenced sample: peripheral blood. The origin of the receptors is a human donor in a cohort sampled during active or convalescent COVID-19. The CDR3 runs from the conserved cysteine through the conserved F or W. A D gene is named only where the DNA matches it firmly. The size of a clone is reported for some rows only, either as once, few or many, or as a class for expanded clones.

d_gene: TRBD1
v_gene: TRBV12-5
j_gene: TRBJ1-5
abundance: .
CDR3nt: TGTGCTAGTGGCCTCGGATCCGGGACAGGGGGCCTCAATCAGCCCCAGCATTTT
CDR3aa: CASGLGSGTGGLNQPQHF

d_gene: .
v_gene: TRBV5-4
j_gene: TRBJ2-7
abundance: .
CDR3nt: TGTGCCAGCAGCGTATGGGACTCCTCCTACGAGCAGTACTTC
CDR3aa: CASSVWDSSYEQYF

d_gene: TRBD1
v_gene: TRBV11-2
j_gene: TRBJ2-1
abundance: .
CDR3nt: TGTGCCAGCAGCCGAGGGGGCGCCTCCTACAATGAGCAGTTCTTC
CDR3aa: CASSRGGASYNEQFF

d_gene: .
v_gene: TRBV7-6
j_gene: TRBJ1-6
abundance: few
CDR3nt: TGTGCCAGCAGCTTGGGCAGGCAAAATAATTCACCCCTCCACTTT
CDR3aa: CASSLGRQNNSPLHF

d_gene: .
v_gene: TRBV13
j_gene: TRBJ1-5
abundance: few
CDR3nt: TGTGCCAGCAGCTTAGGACCGGTAGGGGTGGGGGGTAGCAATCAGCCCCAGCATTTT
CDR3aa: CASSLGPVGVGGSNQPQHF

d_gene: TRBD1
v_gene: TRBV12-3/TRBV12-4
j_gene: TRBJ2-3
abundance: .
CDR3nt: TGTGCCAGCAGCCAGGGGGACACAGATACGCAGTATTTT
CDR3aa: CASSQGDTDTQYF

d_gene: TRBD1
v_gene: TRBV14
j_gene: TRBJ2-1
abundance: .
CDR3nt: TGTGCCAGCAGTCTCGCCGACGGGACAGCTATCATGAATGAGCAGTTCTTC
CDR3aa: CASSLADGTAIMNEQFF

d_gene: .
v_gene: TRBV25-1
j_gene: TRBJ1-6
abundance: .
CDR3nt: TGTGCCATTAAAACAGGGATTTATTCACCCCTCCACTTT
CDR3aa: CAIKTGIYSPLHF

d_gene: .
v_gene: TRBV4-2
j_gene: TRBJ1-5
abundance: .
CDR3nt: TGTGCCAGCAGCCAAGAGGCGCCGAGGGTGTACGATCAGCCCCAGCATTTT
CDR3aa: CASSQEAPRVYDQPQHF

d_gene: .
v_gene: TRBV27
j_gene: TRBJ2-6
abundance: once
CDR3nt: TGTGCCAGCAGTTTATCGTACTTCTACTCTGGGGCCAACGTCCTGACTTTC
CDR3aa: CASSLSYFYSGANVLTF

d_gene: TRBD1
v_gene: TRBV28
j_gene: TRBJ2-1
abundance: .
CDR3nt: TGTGCCAGCAGTTTCCCTCGAGGGACAGGGGCGGTAAATGAGCAGTTCTTC
CDR3aa: CASSFPRGTGAVNEQFF

d_gene: .
v_gene: TRBV19
j_gene: TRBJ1-2
abundance: .
CDR3nt: TGTGCCACCAACAACCGGGAGGATGGCTACACCTTC
CDR3aa: CATNNREDGYTF

d_gene: .
v_gene: TRBV12-5
j_gene: TRBJ2-2
abundance: .
CDR3nt: TGTGCTAGTGGTCCCCGTACGGGGAAAGGCACCGGGGAGCTGTTTTTT
CDR3aa: CASGPRTGKGTGELFF

d_gene: .
v_gene: TRBV27
j_gene: TRBJ1-6
abundance: .
CDR3nt: TGTGCCAGCAGTCCCACCAGGGAATATAATTCACCCCTCCACTTT
CDR3aa: CASSPTREYNSPLHF

d_gene: .
v_gene: TRBV4-1
j_gene: TRBJ1-5
abundance: once
CDR3nt: TGCGCCAGCAGCCAAGGGGGGACATTGGGGAATCAGCCCCAGCATTTT
CDR3aa: CASSQGGTLGNQPQHF

d_gene: TRBD1
v_gene: TRBV27
j_gene: TRBJ2-6
abundance: few
CDR3nt: TGTGCCAGCGGGACAGACTCTGGGGCCAACGTCCTGACTTTC
CDR3aa: CASGTDSGANVLTF

d_gene: .
v_gene: TRBV24-1
j_gene: TRBJ2-2
abundance: .
CDR3nt: TGTGCCACCAGCCCTACCGTCTCATGGTCCGGGGAGCTGTTTTTT
CDR3aa: CATSPTVSWSGELFF

d_gene: .
v_gene: TRBV18
j_gene: TRBJ1-4
abundance: .
CDR3nt: TGTGCCAGCTCACCCGGGGGGAGAGATGAAAAACTGTTTTTT
CDR3aa: CASSPGGRDEKLFF

d_gene: TRBD1
v_gene: TRBV5-1
j_gene: TRBJ1-1
abundance: .
CDR3nt: TGCGCCAGCAGCTTGGGTCGGGGGACAGGGGCCTATACTGAAGCTTTCTTT
CDR3aa: CASSLGRGTGAYTEAFF

d_gene: .
v_gene: TRBV29-1
j_gene: TRBJ2-7
abundance: .
CDR3nt: TGCAGCGTTGCCAGACAGAGCACCTACGAGCAGTACTTC
CDR3aa: CSVARQSTYEQYF

d_gene: .
v_gene: TRBV7-2
j_gene: TRBJ2-3
abundance: .
CDR3nt: TGTGCCAGCAGCTTAGTGACTCCTACAGATACGCAGTATTTT
CDR3aa: CASSLVTPTDTQYF

d_gene: .
v_gene: TRBV18
j_gene: TRBJ1-6
abundance: .
CDR3nt: TGTGCCAGCTCACCTTTTGGACAGCATAGCTCCTATAATTCACCCCTCCACTTT
CDR3aa: CASSPFGQHSSYNSPLHF

d_gene: TRBD1
v_gene: TRBV15
j_gene: TRBJ2-1
abundance: .
CDR3nt: TGTGCCACCGGGACAGGGTATAGTGAGCAGTTCTTC
CDR3aa: CATGTGYSEQFF

d_gene: .
v_gene: TRBV7-9
j_gene: TRBJ1-1
abundance: once
CDR3nt: TGTGCCAGCAGCCAAATAGGACAGAACTCTGAAGCTTTCTTT
CDR3aa: CASSQIGQNSEAFF

d_gene: .
v_gene: TRBV5-1
j_gene: TRBJ1-2
abundance: .
CDR3nt: TGCGCCAGCAGCGTGACGGGAGACCCAAACTATGGCTACACCTTC
CDR3aa: CASSVTGDPNYGYTF

d_gene: .
v_gene: TRBV16
j_gene: TRBJ1-2
abundance: .
CDR3nt: TGTGCCAGCAGCCAAGTGCCGAGGGCCTCAAACTATGGCTACACCTTC
CDR3aa: CASSQVPRASNYGYTF

d_gene: TRBD1
v_gene: TRBV9
j_gene: TRBJ1-2
abundance: .
CDR3nt: TGTGCCAGCAGCACAACAGGGGGCGGAACGGCTAACTATGGCTACACCTTC
CDR3aa: CASSTTGGGTANYGYTF

d_gene: TRBD1
v_gene: TRBV28
j_gene: TRBJ1-6
abundance: once
CDR3nt: TGTGCCAGCAGTCAGGACAGGGGTGTCCATAATTCACCCCTCCACTTT
CDR3aa: CASSQDRGVHNSPLHF

d_gene: .
v_gene: TRBV6-1
j_gene: TRBJ2-1
abundance: .
CDR3nt: TGTGCCAGCAGTGAAGCGAGGGGGTGGTCCTACAATGAGCAGTTCTTC
CDR3aa: CASSEARGWSYNEQFF

d_gene: .
v_gene: TRBV24-1
j_gene: TRBJ1-2
abundance: .
CDR3nt: TGTGCCACCAGTGATCCGGGGGTTAGCTATGGCTACACCTTC
CDR3aa: CATSDPGVSYGYTF

d_gene: .
v_gene: TRBV11-2
j_gene: TRBJ1-6
abundance: .
CDR3nt: TGTGCCAGCAGGGCGCTACAGGGATGGTCACCCCTCCACTTT
CDR3aa: CASRALQGWSPLHF

d_gene: .
v_gene: TRBV7-9
j_gene: TRBJ1-1
abundance: few
CDR3nt: TGTGCCAGCAGCTTACGGGATTACACTGAAGCTTTCTTT
CDR3aa: CASSLRDYTEAFF

d_gene: .
v_gene: TRBV18
j_gene: TRBJ2-3
abundance: .
CDR3nt: TGTGCCAGCTCACCTGTTGGGCGAAACTCAGATACGCAGTATTTT
CDR3aa: CASSPVGRNSDTQYF

d_gene: TRBD1
v_gene: TRBV3-1/TRBV3-2
j_gene: TRBJ2-5
abundance: .
CDR3nt: TGTGCCAGCAGCCACGGGACAGGGGTGAGAGAGACCCAGTACTTC
CDR3aa: CASSHGTGVRETQYF

d_gene: .
v_gene: TRBV7-9
j_gene: TRBJ1-4
abundance: few
CDR3nt: TGTGCCAGCAGCTTAGGCAGGGAGGGTGAAAAACTGTTTTTT
CDR3aa: CASSLGREGEKLFF

d_gene: .
v_gene: TRBV6-1
j_gene: TRBJ2-7
abundance: .
CDR3nt: TGTGCCAGCAGTGAAGGGGCCCCCTACGAGCAGTACTTC
CDR3aa: CASSEGAPYEQYF

d_gene: .
v_gene: TRBV5-8
j_gene: TRBJ2-7
abundance: .
CDR3nt: TGTGCCAGCAGCCTGGGGGCAGCTTCCTACGAGCAGTACTTC
CDR3aa: CASSLGAASYEQYF

d_gene: .
v_gene: TRBV24-1
j_gene: TRBJ1-6
abundance: .
CDR3nt: TGTGCCACCAGTGATTTGTCTAGGCGACAGGTATTATTCCTCCACTTT
CDR3aa: CATSDLSRRQVLFLHF